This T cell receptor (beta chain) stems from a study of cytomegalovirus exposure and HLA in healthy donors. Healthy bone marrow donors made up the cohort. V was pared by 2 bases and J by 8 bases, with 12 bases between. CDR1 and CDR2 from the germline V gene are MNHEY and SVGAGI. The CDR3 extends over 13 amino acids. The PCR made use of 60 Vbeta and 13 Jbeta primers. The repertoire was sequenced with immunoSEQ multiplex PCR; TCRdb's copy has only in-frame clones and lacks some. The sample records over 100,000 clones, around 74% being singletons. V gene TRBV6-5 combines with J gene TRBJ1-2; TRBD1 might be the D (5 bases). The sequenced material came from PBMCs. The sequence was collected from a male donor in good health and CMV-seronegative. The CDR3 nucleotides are TGTGCCAGCAGTTACGACAGTTTGTGGGGCTACACCTTC. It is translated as CASSYDSLWGYTF.